This TCR beta chain was sequenced in a study of shared clonotypes between healthy human individuals. Data came from immunoSEQ multiplex PCR; TCRdb stores just in-frame clones and leaves some out. The sample comprises 330,000 or so clones, approximately 79% of which are singletons, and around a tenth rests with the top ten. Donors comprised healthy HIV-negative adults lacking recent acute infections or vaccinations. Study outcomes and limitations: Generation probabilities of non-shared clonotypes were lower (relative to those shared by all four donors).

Remarks on this clone: The target antigen is unknown.

V lost 5 bases and J lost 2; bases outside the gene matches: 4. Germline CDR1 reads SGHAT; CDR2 reads FQNNGV. The CDR3 is 14 residues long. This receptor was taken from a man aged 25 to 40 in good health. The specimen sequenced was memory CD4+ T cells sorted from blood. Subset meaning: CD45RA-negative fraction. The chain employs TRBV11-2 and TRBJ2-5, with TRBD2 identical over 8 bases. The CDR3 DNA reads TGTGCCAGCAGCCCCGTAGCGGGACAAGAGACCCAGTACTTC. It encodes CASSPVAGQETQYF.